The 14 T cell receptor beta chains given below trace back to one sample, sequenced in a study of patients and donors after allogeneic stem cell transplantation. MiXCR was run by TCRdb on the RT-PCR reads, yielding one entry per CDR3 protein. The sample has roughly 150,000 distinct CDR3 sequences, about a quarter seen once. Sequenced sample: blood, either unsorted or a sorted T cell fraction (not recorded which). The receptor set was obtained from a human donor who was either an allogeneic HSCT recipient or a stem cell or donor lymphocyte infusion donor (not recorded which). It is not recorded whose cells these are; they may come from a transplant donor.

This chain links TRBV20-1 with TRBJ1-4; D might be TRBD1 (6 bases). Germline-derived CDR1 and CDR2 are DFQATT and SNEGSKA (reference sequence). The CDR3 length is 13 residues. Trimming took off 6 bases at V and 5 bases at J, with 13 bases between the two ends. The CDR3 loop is CSALPGANEKLFF. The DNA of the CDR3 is TGCAGTGCACTACCGGGGGCGAATGAAAAACTGTTTTTT.

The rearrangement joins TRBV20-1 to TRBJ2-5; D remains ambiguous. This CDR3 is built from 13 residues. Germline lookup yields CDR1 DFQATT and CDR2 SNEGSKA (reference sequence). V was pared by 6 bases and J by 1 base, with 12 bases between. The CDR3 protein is CSARTLVQETQYF. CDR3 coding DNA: TGCAGTGCCCGGACCCTGGTCCAAGAGACCCAGTACTTC.

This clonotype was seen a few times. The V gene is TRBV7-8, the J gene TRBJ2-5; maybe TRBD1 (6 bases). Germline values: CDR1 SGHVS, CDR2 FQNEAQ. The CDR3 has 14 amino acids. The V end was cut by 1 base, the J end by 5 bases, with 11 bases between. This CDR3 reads CASSLVSGVETQYF. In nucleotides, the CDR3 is TGTGCCAGCAGCTTAGTTTCAGGGGTGGAGACCCAGTACTTC.

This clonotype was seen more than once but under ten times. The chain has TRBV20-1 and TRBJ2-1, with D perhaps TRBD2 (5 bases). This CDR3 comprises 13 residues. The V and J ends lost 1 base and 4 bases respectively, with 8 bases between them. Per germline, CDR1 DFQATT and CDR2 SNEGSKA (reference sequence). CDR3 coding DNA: TGCAGTGCTAGAGCAACTAGTTACAATGAGCAGTTCTTC. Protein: CSARATSYNEQFF.

The CDR3 protein is CASSLVLRGNSRGYTF. CDR3 bases: TGTGCCAGCAGCTTAGTTCTCAGGGGGAACTCTCGTGGCTACACCTTC. This chain links TRBV7-9 with TRBJ1-2; 7 nucleotides match TRBD1. Germline V gene lookup returns CDR1 SEHNR and CDR2 FQNEAQ (reference sequence). The ends lost 1 base at V and 7 bases at J; junction bases unmatched: 12. The CDR3 has 16 residues. Supplemented by reference TRBV7-9 and TRBJ1-2, the full variable domain reads DTGVSQNPRHKITKRGQNVTFRCDPISEHNRLYWYRQTLGQGPEFLTYFQNEAQLEKSRLLSDRFSAERPKGSFSTLEIQRTEQGDSAMYLCASSLVLRGNSRGYTFGSGTRLTVV.

The CDR3 DNA reads TGTGCCAGCAGCTTGGTTCAGGAACCATACTATGGCTACACCTTC. Its protein is CASSLVQEPYYGYTF. The rearrangement joins TRBV5-4 to TRBJ1-2; D is unresolved. The germline V gene has CDR1 SGHNT and CDR2 YYREEE (reference sequence). The CDR3 consists of 15 residues. The germline V and J ends were trimmed by 0 bases and 3 bases, with 12 bases remaining between them.

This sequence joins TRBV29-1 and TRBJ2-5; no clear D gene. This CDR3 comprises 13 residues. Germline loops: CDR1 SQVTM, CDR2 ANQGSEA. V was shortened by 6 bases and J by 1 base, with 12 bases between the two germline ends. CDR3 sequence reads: CSVPVRSQETQYF. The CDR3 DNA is TGCAGCGTCCCCGTGAGGTCCCAAGAGACCCAGTACTTC.

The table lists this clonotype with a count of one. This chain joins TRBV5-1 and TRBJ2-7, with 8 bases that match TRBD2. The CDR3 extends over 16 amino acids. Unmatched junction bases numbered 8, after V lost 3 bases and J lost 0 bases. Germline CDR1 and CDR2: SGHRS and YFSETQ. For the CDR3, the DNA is TGCGCCAGCAGCTCGTTACTAGCGGAAACCTCCTACGAGCAGTACTTC. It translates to CASSSLLAETSYEQYF.

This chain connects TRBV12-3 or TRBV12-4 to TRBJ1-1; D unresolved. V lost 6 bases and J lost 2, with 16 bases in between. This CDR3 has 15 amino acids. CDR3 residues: CASRRPGDLNTEAFF. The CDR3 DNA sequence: TGTGCCAGCAGACGCCCCGGGGATCTCAACACTGAAGCTTTCTTT.

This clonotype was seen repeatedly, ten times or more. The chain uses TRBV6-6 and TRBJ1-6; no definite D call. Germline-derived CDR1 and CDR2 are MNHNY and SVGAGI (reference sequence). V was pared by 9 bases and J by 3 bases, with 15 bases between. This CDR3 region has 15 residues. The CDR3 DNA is TGTGCCAGTAATCCCGAAGGGTTCTATAATTCACCCCTCCACTTT. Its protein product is CASNPEGFYNSPLHF.

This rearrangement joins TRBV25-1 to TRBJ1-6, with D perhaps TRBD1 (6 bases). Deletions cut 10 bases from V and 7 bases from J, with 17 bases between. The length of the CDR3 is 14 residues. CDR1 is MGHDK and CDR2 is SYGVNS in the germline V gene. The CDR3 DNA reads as TGTGCCAAAGGGGGGGGGAGGGAAAATTCACCCCTCCACTTT. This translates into CAKGGGRENSPLHF.

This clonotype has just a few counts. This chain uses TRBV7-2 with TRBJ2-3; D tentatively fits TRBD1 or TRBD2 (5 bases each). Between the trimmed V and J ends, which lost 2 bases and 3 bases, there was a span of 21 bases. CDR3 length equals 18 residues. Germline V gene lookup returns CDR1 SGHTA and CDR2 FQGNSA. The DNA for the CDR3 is TGTGCCAGCAGCTTAAATCTGATTGGGACGTTGGCGACAGATACGCAGTATTTT. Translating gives CASSLNLIGTLATDTQYF.

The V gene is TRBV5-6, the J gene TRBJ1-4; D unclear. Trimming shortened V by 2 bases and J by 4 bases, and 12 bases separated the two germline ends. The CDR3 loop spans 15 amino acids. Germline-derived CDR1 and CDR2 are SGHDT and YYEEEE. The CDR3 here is CASSFMVWGNEKLFF. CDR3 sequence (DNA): TGTGCCAGCAGCTTTATGGTTTGGGGTAATGAAAAACTGTTTTTT. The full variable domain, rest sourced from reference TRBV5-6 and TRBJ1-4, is DAGVTQSPTHLIKTRGQQVTLRCSPKSGHDTVSWYQQALGQGPQFIFQYYEEEERQRGNFPDRFSGHQFPNYSSELNVNALLLGDSALYLCASSFMVWGNEKLFFGSGTQLSVL.

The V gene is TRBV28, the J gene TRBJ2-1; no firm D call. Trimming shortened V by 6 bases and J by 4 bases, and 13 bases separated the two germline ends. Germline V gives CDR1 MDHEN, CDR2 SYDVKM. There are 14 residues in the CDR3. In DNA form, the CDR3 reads TGTGCCAGCAGCTGGACGGCCGGTTACAATGAGCAGTTCTTC. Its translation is CASSWTAGYNEQFF.